This T cell receptor beta chain was obtained from a study of blood T cell repertoires in COVID-19. Turning to the study itself: The origin of the acute and convalescent COVID-19 samples was the United States, Italy and Spain.

The assay was immunoSEQ multiplex PCR, and TCRdb's table has in-frame clones only and misses some. The sample lists approximately 70,000 clones; more than 70% were seen once. The CDR3 spans 12 residues. CDR1 is LGHDT, CDR2 YNNKEL, per germline (reference sequence). Between the trimmed V and J ends, which lost 4 bases and 4 bases, there was a span of 7 bases. This clonotype was obtained from a woman aged 55-70 years with acute or convalescent COVID-19. The chain uses TRBV3-1 (or the pseudogene TRBV3-2) and TRBJ1-1; no reliable D call. Sequenced sample: peripheral blood. The CDR3 DNA is TGTGCCAGCAGCCCCGGTGGCACTGAAGCTTTCTTT. It encodes CASSPGGTEAFF.